A selection of T cell receptor beta chains follows, all from one sample in a study of blood T cell repertoires in COVID-19. The repertoire was sequenced with immunoSEQ multiplex PCR; TCRdb's copy has only in-frame clones and lacks some. The sample yields 150,000 to 200,000 clones, 75% to 90% seen once. What was sequenced was peripheral blood. The receptors come from an older woman with COVID-19, enrolled during active disease. Each CDR3 is given with its conserved first and last residue. Fields, in order: V gene, J gene, clone size, D gene, CDR3 DNA, CDR3 protein. D genes are given only for firm matches. Rows give clone size only sometimes, using once, few, many, or a class for an expanded clone.

>TRBV4-2|TRBJ1-6|.|.
TGTGCCAGCAGCCAAGACAGGACAAATTCACCCCTCCACTTT
CASSQDRTNSPLHF
>TRBV28|TRBJ2-5|.|.
TGTGCCAGCAGTGACAGCTTGGGGGAGACCCAGTACTTC
CASSDSLGETQYF
>TRBV11-2|TRBJ1-2|.|.
TGTGCCAGCAGGGCCCCCGGCAGGGCGCTTAACTATGGCTACACCTTC
CASRAPGRALNYGYTF
>TRBV4-3|TRBJ1-5|.|.
TGCGCCAGCAGCCGAGACAGGAATCAGCCCCAGCATTTT
CASSRDRNQPQHF
>TRBV30|TRBJ2-1|.|TRBD2
TGTGCCTGGGGTAGCGGGAGGGCCTACAATGAGCAGTTCTTC
CAWGSGRAYNEQFF
>TRBV25-1|TRBJ1-3|.|.
TGTGCCAGTACGGGGATTACGGCTGGAAACACCATATATTTT
CASTGITAGNTIYF
>TRBV19|TRBJ2-1|.|TRBD2
TGTGCCAGTAAGGAGACTAGCGGGTACAATGAGCAGTTCTTC
CASKETSGYNEQFF
>TRBV27|TRBJ2-7|.|.
TGTGCCAGCAGTTTAAGGTCCGGGGCGACAGGGATCGGTCGGGAGGGCCGCGAGCAGTACTTC
CASSLRSGATGIGREGREQYF
>TRBV28|TRBJ1-2|.|TRBD1
TGTGCCAGCAGTCCATTGACAGGGGGCTCTCTTATCTATGGCTACACCTTC
CASSPLTGGSLIYGYTF
>TRBV4-3|TRBJ2-2|.|TRBD2
TGCGCCAGCAGCCAAGAAACGCTAGCGGGAGGAGCCGGGGAGCTGTTTTTT
CASSQETLAGGAGELFF
>TRBV28|TRBJ2-6|.|TRBD2
TGTGCCAGCAGCCAAGCGGGGGGTAGCTCTGGGGCCAACGTCCTGACTTTC
CASSQAGGSSGANVLTF
>TRBV5-4|TRBJ1-4|.|.
TGTGCCAGCAGCCTGGGAGGACAGACGGTTAATGAAAAACTGTTTTTT
CASSLGGQTVNEKLFF
>TRBV25-1|TRBJ1-2|.|TRBD1
TGTGCCAGCAGTGAATTTACCGGGACAGGGTATAGCTACACCTTC
CASSEFTGTGYSYTF
>TRBV5-4|TRBJ1-1|.|.
TGTGCCAGCAGGCCTACGGGAGGGGCCCCTCGGAACACTGAAGCTTTCTTT
CASRPTGGAPRNTEAFF
>TRBV5-1|TRBJ1-4|.|.
TGCGCCAGCAGCTTCGCAGGGACAAATGAAAAACTGTTTTTT
CASSFAGTNEKLFF
>TRBV11-2|TRBJ1-2|.|.
TGTGCCAGCAGCTTTCCCGGGACAATGAGTTCCTTC
CASSFPGTMSSF
>TRBV9|TRBJ2-1|.|.
TGTGCCAGCAGCGTAGTAGGGAGCTCCTACAATGAGCAGTTCTTC
CASSVVGSSYNEQFF
>TRBV28|TRBJ1-6|.|.
TGTGCCAGCAGTTACACAGGGAGAGGACATTCACCCCTCCACTTT
CASSYTGRGHSPLHF
>TRBV6-5|TRBJ1-4|.|.
TGTGCCAGCAGGGAGGATGCAACTAATGAAAAACTGTTTTTT
CASREDATNEKLFF
>TRBV6-6|TRBJ2-7|.|TRBD1
TGTGCCAGCAGTTACCTAGGGACAGGGAATATTAACGAGCAGTACTTC
CASSYLGTGNINEQYF
>TRBV1|TRBJ2-3|.|.
TGCACCAGCAGCCACGACAGGGCGGGACAGGGCACAGATACGCAGTATTTT
CTSSHDRAGQGTDTQYF
>TRBV7-2|TRBJ2-5|.|.
TGTGCCACCCAACAGGGACAAGAGACCCAGTACTTC
CATQQGQETQYF
>TRBV7-9|TRBJ1-2|.|.
TGTGCCAGCAGCTTTGCGGGGGCCTATGGCTACACCTTC
CASSFAGAYGYTF
>TRBV18|TRBJ1-4|.|.
TGTGCCAGCTCACCCAACACGCGGAGGACTAATGAAAAACTGTTTTTT
CASSPNTRRTNEKLFF
>TRBV20-1|TRBJ2-5|.|.
TGCAGTGCTCGGCAAGAGACCCAGTACTTC
CSARQETQYF
>TRBV24-1|TRBJ2-1|.|TRBD1
TGTGCCACCAGTGATACACGACAGGGGGGCTACAATGAGCAGTTCTTC
CATSDTRQGGYNEQFF
>TRBV4-3|TRBJ2-2|.|.
TGCGCCAGCAGCCAAGATCTGGGGCCCGGGGAGCTGTTTTTT
CASSQDLGPGELFF
>TRBV6-5|TRBJ1-1|.|.
TGTGCCAGCTCTGGACGGGGGAGGAACACTGAAGCTTTCTTT
CASSGRGRNTEAFF
>TRBV9|TRBJ2-1|.|TRBD2
TGTGCCTCTTCAAGGGGAGGGATGGCGGCCAATGAGCAGTTCTTC
CASSRGGMAANEQFF
>TRBV29-1|TRBJ2-5|.|TRBD2
TGCAGCGTTGAAGATCGGCGGGGGGTCGGAGAGACCCAGTACTTC
CSVEDRRGVGETQYF
>TRBV21-1|TRBJ2-1|.|.
TGTGCCCCTAGTGGGGACAGCCGCGATGAGCAGTTCTTC
CAPSGDSRDEQFF
>TRBV5-4|TRBJ1-2|few|.
TGTGCCAGCAGCGCGGATTATTGGGGCTACACCTTC
CASSADYWGYTF
>TRBV10-3|TRBJ1-3|.|.
TGTGCCATCAGTGCCACGGGCTCTGGAAACACCATATATTTT
CAISATGSGNTIYF
>TRBV11-1|TRBJ2-5|.|.
TGTGCCAGCAGCCTCCCAGTAAGGGCAGGGCAAGAGACCCAGTACTTC
CASSLPVRAGQETQYF
>TRBV11-2|TRBJ2-1|.|TRBD1
TGTGCCAGCAGCTTGGGGACAGTCGGGAACAATGAGCAGTTCTTC
CASSLGTVGNNEQFF
>TRBV7-2|TRBJ2-3|.|.
TGTGCCAGCAGCTTGGGGAGGGGGGTGCGCACAGATACGCAGTATTTT
CASSLGRGVRTDTQYF
>TRBV13|TRBJ1-3|once|.
TGTGCCAGCAGCAAACCACTCATGACAGGTAGCTCTGGAAACACCATATATTTT
CASSKPLMTGSSGNTIYF
>TRBV7-8|TRBJ2-7|.|TRBD2
TGTGCCAGCAGACGCGGCGCGGGAGATTCCTACGAGCAGTACTTC
CASRRGAGDSYEQYF
>TRBV2|TRBJ2-7|.|TRBD1
TGTGCCAGCCGAGGGGACAGGGGACACGAGCAGTACTTC
CASRGDRGHEQYF
>TRBV6-5|TRBJ1-1|.|TRBD1
TGTGCCAGCAGTTCTCCGACAGGGGGGAACACTGAAGCTTTCTTT
CASSSPTGGNTEAFF
>TRBV19|TRBJ1-5|.|TRBD1
TGTGCCAGTAGTAAACCCACGGGACAGGGGTACCGCAATCAGCCCCAGCATTTT
CASSKPTGQGYRNQPQHF
>TRBV5-1|TRBJ2-7|.|TRBD2
TGCGCCAGCAGCTTGGAACTAGCGATCCACGAGCAGTACTTC
CASSLELAIHEQYF
>TRBV6-5|TRBJ1-5|.|.
TGTGCCAGCAGTCTCGGGGTCAATAGCAATCAGCCCCAGCATTTT
CASSLGVNSNQPQHF
>TRBV6-1|TRBJ1-1|.|.
TGTGCCAGCAGTGAAGGAGTGGTTTACACTGAAGCTTTCTTT
CASSEGVVYTEAFF
>TRBV6-2/TRBV6-3|TRBJ2-5|few|TRBD2
TGTGCCAGCAGTGACCGGATAGCGGGAGTGGAGACCCAGTACTTC
CASSDRIAGVETQYF
>TRBV5-1|TRBJ2-7|.|.
TGCGCCAGCAGCAAGATCGACAGCAGTGACGAGCAGTACTTC
CASSKIDSSDEQYF
>TRBV28|TRBJ1-5|.|TRBD1
TGTGCCAGCAGTTATGCCGGGACAGGGGCCAATCAGCCCCAGCATTTT
CASSYAGTGANQPQHF
>TRBV25-1|TRBJ2-1|few|TRBD1
TGTGCCAGCAGTAACGACAGGGGGCGTACCAATGAGCAGTTCTTC
CASSNDRGRTNEQFF
>TRBV28|TRBJ2-5|.|TRBD2
TGTGCCAGCCGACTAGCGGGAGGCCGGGAGACCCAGTACTTC
CASRLAGGRETQYF
>TRBV6-5|TRBJ2-2|.|TRBD2
TGTGCCAGCATCCAGAGCGGGAGTCACACCGGGGAGCTGTTTTTT
CASIQSGSHTGELFF
>TRBV2|TRBJ2-2|.|TRBD2
TGTGCCAGCCTTGGTGGGACTAGCGGGAACACCGGGGAGCTGTTTTTT
CASLGGTSGNTGELFF